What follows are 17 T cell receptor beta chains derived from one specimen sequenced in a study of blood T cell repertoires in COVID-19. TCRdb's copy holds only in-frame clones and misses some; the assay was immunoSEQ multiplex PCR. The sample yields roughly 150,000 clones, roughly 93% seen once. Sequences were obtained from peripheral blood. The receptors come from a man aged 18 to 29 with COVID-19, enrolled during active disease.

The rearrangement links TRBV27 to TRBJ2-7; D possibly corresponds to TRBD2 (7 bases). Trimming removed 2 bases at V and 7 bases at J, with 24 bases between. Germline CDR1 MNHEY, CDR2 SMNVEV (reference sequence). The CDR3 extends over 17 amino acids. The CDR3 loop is CASSLPTLGRDNGEQYF. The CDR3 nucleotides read TGTGCCAGCAGTTTACCTACACTGGGGAGGGACAACGGGGAGCAGTACTTC.

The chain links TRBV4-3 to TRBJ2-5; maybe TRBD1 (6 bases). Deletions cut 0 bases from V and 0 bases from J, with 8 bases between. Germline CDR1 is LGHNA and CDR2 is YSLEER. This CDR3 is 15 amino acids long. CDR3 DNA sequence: TGCGCCAGCAGCCAAGAAGGGACACACCAAGAGACCCAGTACTTC. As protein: CASSQEGTHQETQYF.

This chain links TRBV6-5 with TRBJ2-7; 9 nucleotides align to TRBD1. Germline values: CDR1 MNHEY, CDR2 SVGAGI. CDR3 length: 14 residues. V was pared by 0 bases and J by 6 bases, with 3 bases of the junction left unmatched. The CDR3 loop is CASSYSGTGIEQYF. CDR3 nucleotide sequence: TGTGCCAGCAGTTACTCGGGGACAGGGATCGAGCAGTACTTC.

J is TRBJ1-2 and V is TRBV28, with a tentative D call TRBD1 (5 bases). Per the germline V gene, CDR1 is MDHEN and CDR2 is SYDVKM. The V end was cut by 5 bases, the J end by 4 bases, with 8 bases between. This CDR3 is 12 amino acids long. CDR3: CASSAGSYGYTF. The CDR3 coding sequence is TGTGCCAGCAGTGCAGGGTCCTATGGCTACACCTTC.

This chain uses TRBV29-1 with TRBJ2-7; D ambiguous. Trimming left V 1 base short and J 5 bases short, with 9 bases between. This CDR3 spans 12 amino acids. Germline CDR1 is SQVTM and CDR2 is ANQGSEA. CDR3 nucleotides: TGCAGCGTTGAAGGGTTAGTCAACGAGCAGTACTTC. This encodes CSVEGLVNEQYF.

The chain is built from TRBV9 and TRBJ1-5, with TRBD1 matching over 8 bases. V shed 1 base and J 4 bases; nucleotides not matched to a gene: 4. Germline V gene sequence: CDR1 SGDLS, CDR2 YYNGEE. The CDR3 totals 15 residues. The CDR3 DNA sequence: TGTGCCAGCAGCGTAACGGGACAGGTTAATCAGCCCCAGCATTTT. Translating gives CASSVTGQVNQPQHF.

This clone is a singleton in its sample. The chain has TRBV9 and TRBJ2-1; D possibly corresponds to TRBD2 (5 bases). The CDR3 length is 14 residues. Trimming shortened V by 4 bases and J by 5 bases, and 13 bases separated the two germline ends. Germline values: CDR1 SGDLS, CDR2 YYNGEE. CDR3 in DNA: TGTGCCAGCAGCCCTTTTATCGGGGACAATGAGCAGTTCTTC. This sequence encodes CASSPFIGDNEQFF. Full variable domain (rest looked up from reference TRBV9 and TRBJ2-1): DSGVTQTPKHLITATGQRVTLRCSPRSGDLSVYWYQQSLDQGLQFLIQYYNGEERAKGNILERFSAQQFPDLHSELNLSSLELGDSALYFCASSPFIGDNEQFFGPGTRLTVL.

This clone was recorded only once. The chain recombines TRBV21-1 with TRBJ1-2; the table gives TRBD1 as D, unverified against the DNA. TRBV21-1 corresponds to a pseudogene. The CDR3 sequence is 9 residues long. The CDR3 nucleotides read TGTGCCAGTACAGGGGACTACACCTTC. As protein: CASTGDYTF.

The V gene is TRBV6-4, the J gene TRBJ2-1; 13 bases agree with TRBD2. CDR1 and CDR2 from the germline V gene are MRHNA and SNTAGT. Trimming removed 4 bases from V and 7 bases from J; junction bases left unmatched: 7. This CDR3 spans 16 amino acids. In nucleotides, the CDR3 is TGTGCCAGCAGTGTAAGTTCACTAGCGGGAGGGAATGAGCAGTTCTTC. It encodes CASSVSSLAGGNEQFF.

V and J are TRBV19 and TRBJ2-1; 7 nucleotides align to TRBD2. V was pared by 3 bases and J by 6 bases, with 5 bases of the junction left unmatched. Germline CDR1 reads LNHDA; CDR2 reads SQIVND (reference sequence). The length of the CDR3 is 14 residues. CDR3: CASSMGAGINEQFF. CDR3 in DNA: TGTGCCAGTAGTATGGGAGCGGGGATCAATGAGCAGTTCTTC.

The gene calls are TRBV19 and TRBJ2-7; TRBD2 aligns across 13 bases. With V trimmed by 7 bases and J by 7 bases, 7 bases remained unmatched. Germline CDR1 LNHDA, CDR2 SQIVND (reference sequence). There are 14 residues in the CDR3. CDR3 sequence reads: CASKTGTSGTEQYF. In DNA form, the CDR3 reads TGTGCCAGTAAAACCGGGACTAGCGGGACTGAGCAGTACTTC.

This CDR3 reads CATSDFGRLNEQFF. CDR3 coding DNA: TGTGCCACCAGTGATTTTGGCAGGTTGAATGAGCAGTTCTTC. The rearrangement joins TRBV24-1 to TRBJ2-1; the D is unclear. V lost 1 base to trimming and J lost 7 bases, with 10 bases between them. Germline V CDR1 and CDR2: KGHDR, SFDVKD. The CDR3 sequence is 14 residues long.

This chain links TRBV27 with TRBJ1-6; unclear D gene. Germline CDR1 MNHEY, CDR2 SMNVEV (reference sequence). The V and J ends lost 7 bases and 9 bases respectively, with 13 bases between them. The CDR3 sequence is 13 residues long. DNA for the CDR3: TGTGCCAGCACATTGGGTAGAGGTTCACCCCTCCACTTT. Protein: CASTLGRGSPLHF.

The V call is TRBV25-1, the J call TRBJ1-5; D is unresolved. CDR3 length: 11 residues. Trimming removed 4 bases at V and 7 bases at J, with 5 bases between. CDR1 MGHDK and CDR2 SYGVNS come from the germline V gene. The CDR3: CASSGSQPQHF. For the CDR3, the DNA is TGTGCCAGCAGTGGGAGCCAGCCCCAGCATTTT.

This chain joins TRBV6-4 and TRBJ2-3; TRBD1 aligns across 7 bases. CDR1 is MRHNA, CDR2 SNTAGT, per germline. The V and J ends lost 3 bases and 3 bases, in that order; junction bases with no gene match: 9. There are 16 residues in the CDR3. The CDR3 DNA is TGTGCCAGCAGTGAAGCCGGGACAGACGGGACAGATACGCAGTATTTT. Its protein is CASSEAGTDGTDTQYF.

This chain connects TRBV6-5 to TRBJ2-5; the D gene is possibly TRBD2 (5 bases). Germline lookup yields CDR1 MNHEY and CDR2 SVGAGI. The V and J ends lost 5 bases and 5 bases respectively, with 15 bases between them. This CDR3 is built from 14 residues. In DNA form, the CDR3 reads TGTGCCAGCAGTCGGGGTACGGGTAGGGAGACCCAGTACTTC. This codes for CASSRGTGRETQYF.

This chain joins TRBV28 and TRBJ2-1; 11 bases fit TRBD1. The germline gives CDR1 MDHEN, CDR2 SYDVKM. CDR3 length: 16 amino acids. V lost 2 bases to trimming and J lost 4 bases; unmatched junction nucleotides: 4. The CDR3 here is CASSLTDRGLYNEQFF. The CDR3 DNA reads TGTGCCAGCAGTTTAACGGACAGGGGGCTTTACAATGAGCAGTTCTTC.